A single sample gave rise to the 31 T cell receptor beta chains below, sequenced in a study of technical replicates of blood from a few donors. The method was immunoSEQ multiplex PCR; TCRdb's version includes in-frame clones alone and lacks a portion of them. The sample yields approximately 75,000 clones, 81% seen once. Material: PBMCs. These receptors were collected from a human donor in good health. Some clones in this sample may be carry-over from other donors' samples.

The CDR3 loop is CASSLDLTGEQFF. The CDR3 DNA sequence: TGTGCCAGCAGCTTAGATCTGACGGGTGAGCAGTTCTTC. The gene calls are TRBV7-6 and TRBJ2-1; no clear D. Germline-derived CDR1 and CDR2 are SGHVS and FNYEAQ. CDR3 length equals 13 residues. Between the trimmed V and J ends, which lost 1 base and 9 bases, there was a span of 10 bases. The full variable domain, rest sourced from reference TRBV7-6 and TRBJ2-1, is GAGVSQSPRYKVTKRGQDVALRCDPISGHVSLYWYRQALGQGPEFLTYFNYEAQQDKSGLPNDRFSAERPEGSISTLTIQRTEQRDSAMYRCASSLDLTGEQFFGPGTRLTVL.

The chain uses TRBV7-9 and TRBJ2-5; TRBD1 matches at 7 bases. This CDR3 region has 15 residues. CDR1 and CDR2 from the germline V gene are SEHNR and FQNEAQ (reference sequence). V lost 5 bases to trimming and J lost 1 base; unmatched junction nucleotides: 7. This CDR3 is CASSPRTGVQETQYF. The CDR3 DNA reads TGTGCCAGCAGCCCGAGGACAGGAGTCCAAGAGACCCAGTACTTC.

This chain uses TRBV30 with TRBJ2-3, with D possibly TRBD2 on 6 matching bases. The CDR3 runs 16 residues. V lost 3 bases, J lost 0 bases, and 16 bases lay in between. The germline V gene has CDR1 GTSNPN and CDR2 SVGIG (reference sequence). DNA for the CDR3: TGTGCCTGGAGGCCGGGGGATAGCGGAAGCACAGATACGCAGTATTTT. Translation: CAWRPGDSGSTDTQYF.

V usage is TRBV7-9 and J usage is TRBJ2-3, with D perhaps TRBD2 (6 bases). Per the germline V gene, CDR1 is SEHNR and CDR2 is FQNEAQ (reference sequence). There are 18 residues in the CDR3. Between the trimmed V and J ends, which lost 5 bases and 0 bases, there was a span of 21 bases. DNA for the CDR3: TGTGCCAGCAGCCCCCGGGAGACAGTGGTAACTAGCACAGATACGCAGTATTTT. Encoded protein: CASSPRETVVTSTDTQYF. Combining the CDR3 with reference TRBV7-9 and TRBJ2-3 gives the whole variable domain DTGVSQNPRHKITKRGQNVTFRCDPISEHNRLYWYRQTLGQGPEFLTYFQNEAQLEKSRLLSDRFSAERPKGSFSTLEIQRTEQGDSAMYLCASSPRETVVTSTDTQYFGPGTRLTVL.

The chain links TRBV6-1 to TRBJ1-1, with a possible D match to TRBD1 (6 bases). V lost 2 bases and J 4 bases, leaving 20 bases between the germline ends. CDR1 is MNHNS, CDR2 SASEGT, per germline. The length of the CDR3 is 17 residues. The DNA of the CDR3 is TGTGCCAGCAGTGAACTTGGTAGGGGCAGGGGAAGCACTGAAGCTTTCTTT. Its translation is CASSELGRGRGSTEAFF.

This sequence joins TRBV5-1 and TRBJ2-7, with 11 bases lining up with TRBD2. The V and J ends lost 3 bases and 4 bases, in that order; junction bases with no gene match: 9. Germline assignment: CDR1 SGHRS and CDR2 YFSETQ. CDR3 size: 16 residues. CDR3 nucleotides: TGCGCCAGCAGCTGGACCCTAGCGGGGGGAACTTACGAGCAGTACTTC. This gives the protein CASSWTLAGGTYEQYF.

J is TRBJ1-2 and V is TRBV29-1; a possible D gene is TRBD1 (5 bases). The CDR3 has 11 residues. The ends were cut back, 8 bases at V and 8 bases at J, with 15 bases in the middle. Germline lookup yields CDR1 SQVTM and CDR2 ANQGSEA. The CDR3: CSSQEGPGYTF. CDR3 nucleotides: TGCAGCAGTCAGGAGGGGCCCGGCTACACCTTC. Combining the CDR3 with reference TRBV29-1 and TRBJ1-2 gives the whole variable domain SAVISQKPSRDICQRGTSLTIQCQVDSQVTMMFWYRQQPGQSLTLIATANQGSEATYESGFVIDKFPISRPNLTFSTLTVSNMSPEDSSIYLCSSQEGPGYTFGSGTRLTVV.

The genes are TRBV9 and TRBJ2-7; weak D call: TRBD2 (5 bases). Between the trimmed V and J ends, which lost 2 bases and 4 bases, there was a span of 10 bases. The V gene's germline CDR1 is SGDLS and CDR2 YYNGEE. This CDR3 spans 13 amino acids. DNA for the CDR3: TGTGCCAGCAGCGTCGCGGGCCTATACGAGCAGTACTTC. It is translated as CASSVAGLYEQYF.

V and J are TRBV19 and TRBJ2-3, with TRBD2 identical over 7 bases. The ends lost 3 bases at V and 2 bases at J; junction bases unmatched: 8. The CDR3 consists of 16 residues. Germline V gives CDR1 LNHDA, CDR2 SQIVND (reference sequence). The CDR3 DNA sequence: TGTGCCAGTAGTATGCAAGCGGGGCGATCCACAGATACGCAGTATTTT. Translation: CASSMQAGRSTDTQYF.

The CDR3 region is CASSFEGVTRVNTEAFF. Here the CDR3 DNA reads TGCGCCAGCAGCTTTGAGGGGGTTACAAGGGTGAACACTGAAGCTTTCTTT. This chain joins TRBV5-1 and TRBJ1-1; TRBD1 might be the D (6 bases). V lost 2 bases and J 0 bases, leaving 17 bases between the germline ends. The CDR3 sequence is 17 residues long. Germline CDR1 and CDR2: SGHRS and YFSETQ.

The chain couples TRBV6-4 to TRBJ2-3; TRBD2 matches 11 bases. Germline V gene lookup returns CDR1 MRHNA and CDR2 SNTAGT. Losses at the gene ends were 0 bases for V and 4 bases for J; bases not matched to a gene: 3. The CDR3 spans 16 residues. The CDR3 sequence is CASSDSVAGGSDTQYF. The CDR3 nucleotides are TGTGCCAGCAGTGACTCGGTAGCGGGAGGGTCAGATACGCAGTATTTT.

The genes are TRBV7-3 and TRBJ2-1, with TRBD1 matching 7 bases. The CDR3 is 17 residues long. The V segment lost 1 base and the J segment 7 bases; nucleotides outside the gene matches: 13. The germline gives CDR1 SGHTA, CDR2 FQGTGA. The CDR3: CASSLKGGAGAWNEQFF. The DNA for the CDR3 is TGTGCCAGCAGCTTAAAAGGGGGCGCCGGGGCATGGAATGAGCAGTTCTTC.

V is TRBV13 and J is TRBJ2-7, with 9 nucleotides matching TRBD2. V lost 5 bases to trimming and J lost 4 bases; unmatched junction nucleotides: 9. The germline CDR1 and CDR2 sequences are PRHDT and FYEKMQ (reference sequence). The CDR3 is 15 residues long. CDR3 nucleotides: TGTGCCAGCAGCACCGGGACTAGCAGATTATACGAGCAGTACTTC. It specifies CASSTGTSRLYEQYF.

This rearrangement joins TRBV10-1 to TRBJ2-1, with a possible D match to TRBD2 (6 bases). V lost 0 bases and J 1 base, leaving 10 bases between the germline ends. Germline values: CDR1 WNHNN, CDR2 SYGVQD (reference sequence). The CDR3 is 16 amino acids. CDR3 loop: CASSESKRVSYNEQFF. CDR3 sequence (DNA): TGCGCCAGCAGTGAGTCTAAGCGGGTTTCCTACAATGAGCAGTTCTTC.

The chain links TRBV28 to TRBJ2-7; D is unresolved. The V end lost 2 bases, the J end lost 2 bases, and 7 bases lay between the germline ends. The CDR3 has 13 residues. CDR1 and CDR2 (germline): MDHEN, SYDVKM. As DNA, the CDR3 is TGTGCCAGCAGTTTAACAGTCCCCTACGAGCAGTACTTC. Residues: CASSLTVPYEQYF.

The chain links TRBV4-1 to TRBJ2-7; possible D gene TRBD2, 6 bases. The CDR3 totals 16 residues. Germline V gene data show CDR1 as MGHRA and CDR2 as YSYEKL. V lost 0 bases and J lost 3, with 15 bases in between. Written as DNA, the CDR3 is TGCGCCAGCAGCCAAGATCTGGTAGCGGCTTACTACGAGCAGTACTTC. Translation: CASSQDLVAAYYEQYF.

This clone occurred once. The rearrangement uses TRBV5-3 and TRBJ1-1, with 11 bases identical to TRBD1. TRBV5-3 is classed as an ORF, of uncertain function. The CDR3 has 15 amino acids. Trimming at V came to 0 bases and at J to 5 bases, leaving 3 bases not matched to a gene. The chain's CDR3 is CARSLAGQGVTEAFF. The CDR3 bases are TGTGCCAGAAGCTTGGCGGGACAGGGGGTAACTGAAGCTTTCTTT.

The chain combines TRBV19 with TRBJ2-4, with 7 nucleotides matching TRBD2. V lost 2 bases to trimming and J lost 6 bases; unmatched junction nucleotides: 1. There are 13 residues in the CDR3. CDR1 is LNHDA, CDR2 SQIVND, per germline (reference sequence). CDR3 protein: CASSISGGNIQYF. CDR3 sequence (DNA): TGTGCCAGTAGTATATCGGGAGGAAACATTCAGTACTTC.

The CDR3 reads CAWSVHFRRDSPLHF. CDR3 nucleotide sequence: TGTGCCTGGAGTGTACACTTCAGGCGGGATTCACCCCTCCACTTT. The rearrangement links TRBV30 to TRBJ1-6; D remains ambiguous. Germline V gene sequence: CDR1 GTSNPN, CDR2 SVGIG (reference sequence). This CDR3 region has 15 residues. Trimming shortened V by 0 bases and J by 8 bases, and 14 bases separated the two germline ends. Complete variable domain (other parts from reference TRBV30 and TRBJ1-6): SQTIHQWPATLVQPVGSPLSLECTVEGTSNPNLYWYRQAAGRGLQLLFYSVGIGQISSEVPQNLSASRPQDRQFILSSKKLLLSDSGFYLCAWSVHFRRDSPLHFGNGTRLTVT.

This chain uses TRBV10-2 with TRBJ1-5, with D perhaps TRBD1 (6 bases). The V gene's germline CDR1 is WSHSY and CDR2 SAAADI. The CDR3 loop spans 14 amino acids. V lost 6 bases and J 9 bases, leaving 18 bases between the germline ends. CDR3 sequence reads: CASRAPDRERPQHF. CDR3 coding DNA: TGCGCCAGCAGGGCTCCGGACAGAGAGAGGCCCCAGCATTTT.

This rearrangement joins TRBV5-8 to TRBJ1-2; 9 bases line up with TRBD1. The germline gives CDR1 SGHTS, CDR2 YDEGEE. There are 16 residues in the CDR3. J was trimmed by 2 bases and V by 3 bases; bases with no gene match: 8. This CDR3 is CASSSGQGWGNYGYTF. The CDR3 DNA reads as TGTGCCAGCAGCTCGGGACAGGGTTGGGGAAACTATGGCTACACCTTC.

The sample holds many counts of this clone. The gene calls are TRBV29-1 and TRBJ1-1; 8 bases line up with TRBD1. This CDR3 has 12 amino acids. With 3 bases clipped from V and 6 bases from J, the junction kept 3 bases outside the gene matches. The germline CDR1 and CDR2 sequences are SQVTM and ANQGSEA. In DNA, the CDR3 is TGCAGCGTTGAGGCAGGGGGCCCTGAAGCTTTCTTT. Its protein is CSVEAGGPEAFF.

The chain joins TRBV27 to TRBJ1-2; 9 bases match TRBD1. The V and J ends lost 5 bases and 5 bases, in that order; junction bases with no gene match: 3. CDR3 length: 13 amino acids. Germline loops: CDR1 MNHEY, CDR2 SMNVEV (reference sequence). As DNA, the CDR3 is TGTGCCAGCAGTGCGGGGACAGGGTATGGCTACACCTTC. It encodes CASSAGTGYGYTF.

The rearrangement links TRBV5-1 to TRBJ1-5, with 9 bases fitting TRBD1. Germline V gene data show CDR1 as SGHRS and CDR2 as YFSETQ. This CDR3 spans 14 amino acids. With 4 bases clipped from V and 6 bases from J, the junction kept 5 bases outside the gene matches. Written as DNA, the CDR3 is TGCGCCAGCAGCCCCGGGACAGGGTTTCAGCCCCAGCATTTT. Protein product: CASSPGTGFQPQHF.

This chain links TRBV4-3 with TRBJ1-2, with D unresolved. The CDR3 is made up of 11 amino acids. Trimming took 4 bases from V and 4 from J, leaving 4 bases between them. From germline, CDR1 is LGHNA and CDR2 YSLEER. Written as DNA, the CDR3 is TGCGCCAGCAGCCCCCTCTATGGCTACACCTTC. Its translation: CASSPLYGYTF.

The genes are TRBV29-1 and TRBJ2-7; 12 bases agree with TRBD2. Germline CDR1 is SQVTM and CDR2 is ANQGSEA. V was clipped by 4 bases and J by 0 bases; unmatched bases: 4. This CDR3 region has 15 residues. This CDR3 is CSVGGLAGSSYEQYF. The CDR3 nucleotides are TGCAGCGTTGGAGGACTAGCGGGGAGCTCCTACGAGCAGTACTTC.

V is TRBV5-1 and J is TRBJ1-2; 7 bases map to TRBD1. Trimming cost V 0 bases and J 4 bases; bases outside gene matches: 3. The CDR3 sequence is 14 residues long. From germline, CDR1 is SGHRS and CDR2 YFSETQ. In DNA form, the CDR3 reads TGCGCCAGCAGCTTGGAGGGACAGAGCTATGGCTACACCTTC. The encoded protein is CASSLEGQSYGYTF.

This chain links TRBV2 with TRBJ2-2; 8 nucleotides align to TRBD1. The CDR3 runs to 20 residues. The V gene end was trimmed by 0 bases and the J gene end by 4 bases; junction bases not matched to a gene: 16. Germline CDR1 is SNHLY and CDR2 is FYNNEI. CDR3 in DNA: TGTGCCAGCAGTGAAGCGTTTATTTTCTGGGACAGGTTTATCACCGGGGAGCTGTTTTTT. It encodes CASSEAFIFWDRFITGELFF.

The chain employs TRBV7-9 and TRBJ2-1, with 7 bases identical to TRBD1. V lost 0 bases and J lost 0; bases outside the gene matches: 8. The V gene's germline CDR1 is SEHNR and CDR2 FQNEAQ (reference sequence). This CDR3 spans 18 amino acids. CDR3 sequence (DNA): TGTGCCAGCAGCTTAGCGCTCGGACAGGCGAACTCCTACAATGAGCAGTTCTTC. Protein product: CASSLALGQANSYNEQFF.

The gene calls are TRBV4-2 and TRBJ2-7; TRBD1 agrees at 9 bases. CDR3 length: 18 residues. Per the germline V gene, CDR1 is LGHNA and CDR2 is YNFKEQ. J was trimmed by 0 bases and V by 5 bases; bases with no gene match: 14. The CDR3 nucleotides are TGTGCCAGCAGCGCAGCAGGAGGACAGGGGAAGAGCTCCTACGAGCAGTACTTC. Protein product: CASSAAGGQGKSSYEQYF.

The chain links TRBV30 to TRBJ1-1; 7 positions match TRBD1. The V gene end was trimmed by 7 bases and the J gene end by 5 bases; junction bases not matched to a gene: 19. The V gene's germline CDR1 is GTSNPN and CDR2 SVGIG (reference sequence). CDR3 size: 16 residues. CDR3 bases: TGTGCCTACATCAGGGGGTTGGTGGCTCGTAGTACTGAAGCTTTCTTT. Amino acid sequence: CAYIRGLVARSTEAFF.